This T cell receptor beta chain was found in a study of radiotherapy plus CTLA-4 blockade in lung cancer. A note on this clone: Its antigen is undetermined.

Libraries were prepared by immunoSEQ multiplex PCR; TCRdb keeps only in-frame clonotypes and omits some of them. Of roughly 50,000 clones in the sample, over 75% were seen once. CDR1 and CDR2 from the germline V gene are SEHNR and FQNEAQ (reference sequence). V shed 2 bases and J shed 4 bases, with 6 bases lying between them. The CDR3 consists of 12 residues. Study-wide results and caveats: How blood T cell clones changed early, along with interferon-beta, reportedly forecast response best.

The source was peripheral blood, collected from a patient treated with radiotherapy plus ipilimumab. The V gene is TRBV7-9, the J gene TRBJ2-7; no definite D call. This TCR derives from a human donor with non-small cell lung cancer whose response to radiotherapy plus ipilimumab could not be evaluated. CDR3 residues: CASSLISYEQYF. The DNA of the CDR3 is TGTGCCAGCAGCTTAATCTCGTACGAGCAGTACTTC.